The 20 T cell receptor beta chains reported below all come from one sample, sequenced in a study of cytomegalovirus exposure and HLA in healthy donors. Primers for the PCR totalled 60 Vbeta and 13 Jbeta. Measured with immunoSEQ multiplex PCR; TCRdb has only the in-frame clones, and not every one. The sample holds approximately 150,000 clones, 65% to 70% seen once. Source material: PBMCs. These receptors were collected from a young man in good health and CMV-seropositive.

The chain couples TRBV5-1 to TRBJ1-1; TRBD1 aligns across 8 bases. This CDR3 region has 14 residues. In germline, CDR1 is SGHRS, CDR2 YFSETQ. The trim removed 6 bases at V and 0 bases at J, leaving 4 bases unmatched. As DNA, the CDR3 is TGCGCCAGCACCGGACAGGGATTGAACACTGAAGCTTTCTTT. Its protein is CASTGQGLNTEAFF.

The rearrangement links TRBV21-1 to TRBJ2-4; the DNA was not used to check the table's D call, TRBD1. TRBV21-1 constitutes a pseudogene. This CDR3 contains 19 residues. CDR3 nucleotides: TGTGCCAGCAGCAAAGTGTGGGACAGGGAACCCTTAGCCAAAAACATTCAGTACTTC. It codes for CASSKVWDREPLAKNIQYF.

The V call is TRBV2, the J call TRBJ1-2, with D tentatively TRBD1 (5 bases). The CDR3 is 17 residues long. Per the germline V gene, CDR1 is SNHLY and CDR2 is FYNNEI. The V end lost 3 bases, the J end lost 1 base, and 18 bases lay between the germline ends. The CDR3 reads CASSEGGYIYNNYGYTF. CDR3 bases: TGTGCCAGCAGTGAGGGGGGATATATCTACAATAACTATGGCTACACCTTC.

A remark on this clone: Likely a read error: the CDR3 ends without its conserved phenylalanine or tryptophan. V is TRBV25-1 and J is TRBJ1-2; unclear D gene. V lost 1 base and J lost 4, with 10 bases in between. The germline CDR1 and CDR2 sequences are MGHDK and SYGVNS. This CDR3 is 14 amino acids long. The CDR3: CASSELGVSYGYTL. The DNA of the CDR3 is TGTGCCAGCAGTGAATTGGGAGTTTCCTATGGCTACACCCTC.

The chain couples TRBV7-3 to TRBJ1-6; D call uncertain. The CDR3 covers 14 residues. Germline V gene lookup returns CDR1 SGHTA and CDR2 FQGTGA. V lost 8 bases and J lost 10, with 18 bases in between. This chain's CDR3 is CASPFSASGSPLHF. Written as DNA, the CDR3 is TGTGCCAGCCCCTTTTCCGCTTCCGGGTCACCCCTCCACTTT.

V gene TRBV15 combines with J gene TRBJ1-1, with 8 bases that match TRBD1. Germline trimming cut 5 bases from V and 1 base from J; bases unmatched to any gene: 6. The germline V gene encodes CDR1 LNHNV and CDR2 YYDKDF (reference sequence). CDR3 size: 15 residues. CDR3: CATSLRQGTNTEAFF. CDR3 coding DNA: TGTGCCACCAGCCTCCGACAGGGGACGAACACTGAAGCTTTCTTT.

The chain links TRBV28 to TRBJ1-1; TRBD1 agrees at 10 bases. The junction had 8 bases not matched to a gene; V was cut back by 8 bases and J by 2 bases. This CDR3 spans 15 amino acids. The germline CDR1 and CDR2 sequences are MDHEN and SYDVKM. The CDR3 spells CASATGTGANTEAFF. The DNA of the CDR3 is TGTGCCAGCGCCACCGGGACAGGGGCCAACACTGAAGCTTTCTTT.

To note about this clone: Compared with germline, one end of the junction differs, possibly owing to a read error. The chain's CDR3 is CASSLGSTVLNF. CDR3 in DNA: TGTGCCAGCAGCTTAGGCAGTACAGTTCTGAATTTT. The V and J genes are TRBV7-2 and TRBJ1-5; D gene ambiguous. The CDR3 is 12 residues long. Germline CDR1 SGHTA, CDR2 FQGNSA.

A few counts support this clone. The junction does not match germline at one end; this may be a read error. This chain links TRBV7-9 with TRBJ2-1; 9 nucleotides match TRBD2. Germline V gene sequence: CDR1 SEHNR, CDR2 FQNEAQ (reference sequence). The CDR3 has 16 amino acids. The CDR3 DNA is TGTTCCAGCAGCTTAATGGCGGGAGGGCCCTACAATGAGCAGTTCTTC. It yields the protein CSSSLMAGGPYNEQFF.

The V call is TRBV12-5, the J call TRBJ2-7; a possible D gene is TRBD1 (6 bases). Germline CDR1 is LGHNT and CDR2 is FRNRAP. The CDR3 is made up of 16 amino acids. Trimming removed 2 bases at V and 3 bases at J, with 17 bases between. CDR3 region: CASGLTPPQGLYEQYF. The DNA for the CDR3 is TGTGCTAGTGGTTTGACTCCTCCCCAGGGGCTCTACGAGCAGTACTTC.

This chain links TRBV4-1 with TRBJ2-7; 8 bases are a match to TRBD2. V gave up 4 bases and J gave up 2 bases; unmatched junction bases: 1. Germline V gene sequence: CDR1 MGHRA, CDR2 YSYEKL. The CDR3 is 13 amino acids. CDR3 sequence (DNA): TGCGCCAGCAGCCGTAGCGGGGCCTACGAGCAGTACTTC. This translates into CASSRSGAYEQYF.

The genes are TRBV9 and TRBJ1-1; maybe TRBD1 (6 bases). The CDR3 has 15 residues. Trimming shortened V by 3 bases and J by 3 bases, and 15 bases separated the two germline ends. Germline V gene data show CDR1 as SGDLS and CDR2 as YYNGEE. The CDR3 coding sequence is TGTGCCAGCAGCGCCACAGGGTTGAGGTACACTGAAGCTTTCTTT. Translation gives CASSATGLRYTEAFF.

The chain carries TRBV30 and TRBJ2-2; D perhaps matches TRBD1 (6 bases). CDR1 GTSNPN and CDR2 SVGIG come from the germline V gene (reference sequence). Trimming removed 4 bases from V and 5 bases from J, with 14 bases in between. The CDR3 has 14 amino acids. CDR3 DNA sequence: TGTGCCTGGAATTTCATGAGGGGGACCGGGGAGCTGTTTTTT. It yields the protein CAWNFMRGTGELFF. Combining the CDR3 with reference TRBV30 and TRBJ2-2 gives the whole variable domain SQTIHQWPATLVQPVGSPLSLECTVEGTSNPNLYWYRQAAGRGLQLLFYSVGIGQISSEVPQNLSASRPQDRQFILSSKKLLLSDSGFYLCAWNFMRGTGELFFGEGSRLTVL.

This clone was seen only once. The chain has TRBV4-1 and TRBJ1-2; D unresolved. The length of the CDR3 is 15 residues. Trimming shortened V by 1 base and J by 5 bases, and 14 bases separated the two germline ends. Looked up from germline, CDR1 is MGHRA and CDR2 is YSYEKL. CDR3 DNA: TGCGCCAGCAGCCAAGTGGGAGGCCGGTGGTATGGCTACACCTTC. It is translated as CASSQVGGRWYGYTF.

V is TRBV5-1 and J is TRBJ2-2, with D possibly being TRBD2 (6 bases). The V gene lost 1 base and the J gene lost 6 bases, with 16 bases spanning the gap. Germline V gene data show CDR1 as SGHRS and CDR2 as YFSETQ. The CDR3 totals 16 residues. Here the CDR3 reads CASSLKPGGQSGELFF. The DNA of the CDR3 is TGCGCCAGCAGCTTGAAGCCCGGGGGTCAATCCGGGGAGCTGTTTTTT. The whole variable domain, remainder taken from reference TRBV5-1 and TRBJ2-2, is KAGVTQTPRYLIKTRGQQVTLSCSPISGHRSVSWYQQTPGQGLQFLFEYFSETQRNKGNFPGRFSGRQFSNSRSEMNVSTLELGDSALYLCASSLKPGGQSGELFFGEGSRLTVL.

The chain joins TRBV6-1 to TRBJ1-1; D is ambiguous. V lost 3 bases to trimming and J lost 2 bases, with 10 bases between them. The V gene's germline CDR1 is MNHNS and CDR2 SASEGT. CDR3 size: 14 residues. The CDR3 loop is CASSDSQTNTEAFF. The CDR3 nucleotides read TGTGCCAGCAGTGATAGCCAGACTAACACTGAAGCTTTCTTT.

This clone was observed a few times. V is TRBV5-1 and J is TRBJ2-7, with D perhaps TRBD2 (5 bases). Germline CDR1 reads SGHRS; CDR2 reads YFSETQ. The CDR3 runs to 14 residues. V was pared by 2 bases and J by 3 bases, with 12 bases between. The CDR3 DNA reads TGCGCCAGCAGCTTCCGGGAACTATACTACGAGCAGTACTTC. It codes for CASSFRELYYEQYF.

The chain links TRBV4-1 to TRBJ2-5; 8 bases are a match to TRBD1. CDR3 length equals 14 residues. With V trimmed by 3 bases and J by 4 bases, 4 bases remained unmatched. The germline V gene has CDR1 MGHRA and CDR2 YSYEKL. As DNA, the CDR3 is TGCGCCAGCAGCCAGACAGGGGATGTAGAGACCCAGTACTTC. The encoded protein is CASSQTGDVETQYF.

The rearrangement uses TRBV30 and TRBJ2-1, with 8 bases that match TRBD1. This CDR3 is 15 amino acids long. Trimming took 0 bases from V and 6 from J; bases not matched to a gene: 7. Germline CDR1 GTSNPN, CDR2 SVGIG (reference sequence). The CDR3 DNA follows: TGTGCCTGGAGTGTACGGGTTGGACAGGGCAATGAGCAGTTCTTC. Translation gives CAWSVRVGQGNEQFF.

This rearrangement joins TRBV28 to TRBJ1-1, with D possibly TRBD1 on 5 matching bases. The CDR3 loop spans 13 amino acids. V was trimmed by 2 bases and J by 10 bases, leaving 14 bases between them. CDR1 MDHEN and CDR2 SYDVKM come from the germline V gene. CDR3 sequence reads: CASSLVQIQGAFF. In DNA form, the CDR3 reads TGTGCCAGCAGTTTAGTTCAGATCCAGGGAGCTTTCTTT.